The 21 T cell receptor beta chains presented below share a single source sample, sequenced in a study of T cells in narcolepsy (dated by TCRdb to the late 2010s). Library prep was done by the immunoSEQ multiplex PCR assay. TCRdb provides this immuneACCESS table in a form limited to in-frame rearrangements. Some clones are lacking; in checked studies, under half of them reflect an unresolved V gene, and why the rest are absent is not known. Present in this sample are 25,000 to 35,000 clones, almost 90% of which were seen just once. 1% to 1.5% of the sample lies in the top ten. The sequencing input was CD45RA- memory CD4+ T cells from PBMCs. The cell subset or site label, as the study defines it: memory T cells sorted ex vivo from peripheral blood. Receptors originate from a human donor with narcolepsy.

The genes are TRBV19 and TRBJ1-2; D may be TRBD1 (6 bases). Per the germline V gene, CDR1 is LNHDA and CDR2 is SQIVND (reference sequence). This CDR3 contains 15 residues. V was shortened by 2 bases and J by 7 bases, with 17 bases between the two germline ends. This CDR3 is CASSITSAGARGYTF. CDR3 bases: TGTGCCAGTAGTATAACCTCGGCGGGGGCGCGTGGCTACACCTTC.

Note on this clone: The junction departs from germline at one end; a sequencing error may be responsible. This chain joins TRBV27 and TRBJ2-6, with D possibly TRBD2 on 6 matching bases. Germline V gene lookup returns CDR1 MNHEY and CDR2 SMNVEV (reference sequence). CDR3 size: 17 residues. CDR3 DNA: TGTGCCAGCAGTTTAATCGTCAGGGACTCTGAGGCCAACGTCCTGACTTTC. This encodes CASSLIVRDSEANVLTF.

The rearrangement uses TRBV30 and TRBJ2-7; 7 bases are shared with TRBD2. The CDR3 is 15 residues long. Germline CDR1 GTSNPN, CDR2 SVGIG (reference sequence). Germline trimming cut 5 bases from V and 1 base from J; bases unmatched to any gene: 11. This chain's CDR3 is CAWGTAGLTSYEQYF. CDR3 nucleotides: TGTGCCTGGGGCACAGCGGGACTAACATCCTACGAGCAGTACTTC.

This rearrangement joins TRBV27 to TRBJ1-2, with D possibly TRBD1 on 6 matching bases. The V gene's germline CDR1 is MNHEY and CDR2 SMNVEV (reference sequence). Trimming left V 5 bases short and J 3 bases short, with 13 bases between. The CDR3 is 14 amino acids. CDR3 sequence reads: CASSGGGLYYGYTF. In DNA, the CDR3 is TGTGCCAGCAGTGGTGGGGGCCTCTACTATGGCTACACCTTC.

The gene calls are TRBV5-5 and TRBJ2-7; the match to TRBD1 covers 10 bases. CDR1 and CDR2 (germline): SGHKS, YYEKEE (reference sequence). This CDR3 has 15 residues. V shed 4 bases, J shed 5 bases, and the junction held 9 bases outside the gene matches. The CDR3 region has the DNA TGTGCCAGCAGCCGGGACAGGGGCCCCTATGACGAGCAGTACTTC. Protein sequence: CASSRDRGPYDEQYF.

This chain uses TRBV5-6 with TRBJ2-3, with 7 bases lining up with TRBD2. The trim removed 0 bases at V and 1 base at J, leaving 8 bases unmatched. The CDR3 length is 17 residues. CDR1 SGHDT and CDR2 YYEEEE come from the germline V gene. The CDR3 nucleotides read TGTGCCAGCAGCTTGGGTCGAAGGCTAGCGGGCACAGATACGCAGTATTTT. Its translation is CASSLGRRLAGTDTQYF.

The count of this clone is one. The chain links TRBV5-4 to TRBJ1-3; 8 positions agree with TRBD1. After removal of 1 base from V and 1 base from J, the junction contained 7 bases not matched to a gene. CDR3 length: 17 amino acids. Per the germline V gene, CDR1 is SGHNT and CDR2 is YYREEE (reference sequence). CDR3 DNA sequence: TGTGCCAGCAGCTTGCCAGGGACAGGACTATCTGGAAACACCATATATTTT. Translation gives CASSLPGTGLSGNTIYF.

The CDR3: CASSSSPGLAGVHEQYF. CDR3 nucleotide sequence: TGTGCCAGTAGTTCCTCGCCAGGACTAGCGGGAGTCCACGAGCAGTACTTC. This chain joins TRBV19 and TRBJ2-7, with TRBD2 matching 13 bases. Germline V gene sequence: CDR1 LNHDA, CDR2 SQIVND (reference sequence). Unmatched junction bases numbered 12, after V lost 5 bases and J lost 5 bases. The CDR3 extends over 17 amino acids.

CDR3 nucleotide sequence: TGTGCCAACAGACAGGGGGTGGACGAGCAGTACTTC. It yields the protein CANRQGVDEQYF. The chain joins TRBV2 to TRBJ2-7, with 9 bases aligning to TRBD1. The CDR3 loop spans 12 amino acids. V lost 10 bases to trimming and J lost 5 bases; unmatched junction nucleotides: 6. Germline CDR1 is SNHLY and CDR2 is FYNNEI.

The chain couples TRBV5-5 to TRBJ2-7, with TRBD1 matching 8 bases. CDR3 length: 15 amino acids. The germline V gene encodes CDR1 SGHKS and CDR2 YYEKEE (reference sequence). The ends lost 0 bases at V and 4 bases at J; junction bases unmatched: 6. In nucleotides, the CDR3 is TGTGCCAGCAGCTTGGGACAGGGGATAGTGTACGAGCAGTACTTC. This encodes CASSLGQGIVYEQYF.

The genes are TRBV29-1 and TRBJ2-5; D is perhaps TRBD2 (5 bases). The CDR3 runs to 15 residues. The germline CDR1 and CDR2 sequences are SQVTM and ANQGSEA. V lost 4 bases to trimming and J lost 1 base, with 16 bases between them. This CDR3 reads CSVVRRATGQETQYF. CDR3 nucleotides: TGCAGCGTTGTGCGGCGGGCGACCGGCCAAGAGACCCAGTACTTC. The full variable domain, with the rest looked up from reference TRBV29-1 and TRBJ2-5, is SAVISQKPSRDICQRGTSLTIQCQVDSQVTMMFWYRQQPGQSLTLIATANQGSEATYESGFVIDKFPISRPNLTFSTLTVSNMSPEDSSIYLCSVVRRATGQETQYFGPGTRLLVL.

The chain's CDR3 is CASSRGQGYNNEQFF. The CDR3 region has the DNA TGCGCCAGCAGCCGGGGACAGGGGTATAACAATGAGCAGTTCTTC. The V call is TRBV5-1, the J call TRBJ2-1; 10 bases map to TRBD1. The germline V gene encodes CDR1 SGHRS and CDR2 YFSETQ. The CDR3 sequence is 15 residues long. V was clipped by 4 bases and J by 5 bases; unmatched bases: 6.

The rearrangement links TRBV6-4 to TRBJ1-2; possibly TRBD1 for D (6 bases). Germline values: CDR1 MRHNA, CDR2 SNTAGT. V gave up 5 bases and J gave up 7 bases, with 20 bases separating them. The CDR3 contains 15 residues. The CDR3 coding sequence is TGTGCCAGCAGTCGAAGTTATGAACAGGGCTCTGGCTACACCTTC. As protein: CASSRSYEQGSGYTF.

The chain uses TRBV5-6 and TRBJ1-3; the D gene is possibly TRBD1 (6 bases). Germline V lookup: CDR1 SGHDT, CDR2 YYEEEE. Trimming shortened V by 2 bases and J by 0 bases, and 15 bases separated the two germline ends. The CDR3 has 17 residues. Here the CDR3 DNA reads TGTGCCAGCAGCTTCAATACCGGGACAAACTCTGGAAACACCATATATTTT. As protein: CASSFNTGTNSGNTIYF. The full variable domain, with the rest looked up from reference TRBV5-6 and TRBJ1-3, is DAGVTQSPTHLIKTRGQQVTLRCSPKSGHDTVSWYQQALGQGPQFIFQYYEEEERQRGNFPDRFSGHQFPNYSSELNVNALLLGDSALYLCASSFNTGTNSGNTIYFGEGSWLTVV.

This clone occurred once. The gene calls are TRBV5-1 and TRBJ2-3; 9 bases map to TRBD2. CDR3 size: 17 residues. V lost 4 bases to trimming and J lost 2 bases; unmatched junction nucleotides: 11. Germline V gene lookup returns CDR1 SGHRS and CDR2 YFSETQ. The DNA of the CDR3 is TGCGCCAGCAGCCTAAGAGCTTTAGCGGGAGTCACAGATACGCAGTATTTT. This codes for CASSLRALAGVTDTQYF.

V gene TRBV5-4 combines with J gene TRBJ2-5, with 10 positions matching TRBD2. The CDR3 totals 17 residues. Per germline, CDR1 SGHNT and CDR2 YYREEE (reference sequence). J gave up 5 bases and V 0 bases, and 10 bases lay outside the gene matches. This chain's CDR3 is CASSLDPAGGLVETQYF. Written as DNA, the CDR3 is TGTGCCAGCAGCTTGGATCCAGCGGGGGGGCTGGTGGAGACCCAGTACTTC.

CDR3 nucleotides: TGTGCCAGCAGTTTAGGGGCAGCCTCTAACTATGGCTACACCTTC. Its translation: CASSLGAASNYGYTF. The chain links TRBV28 to TRBJ1-2; tentatively, D is TRBD1 (5 bases). The CDR3 runs to 15 residues. The germline CDR1 and CDR2 sequences are MDHEN and SYDVKM. Trimming took 2 bases from V and 0 from J, leaving 10 bases between them.

The chain recombines TRBV9 with TRBJ2-1; no reliable D call. Per the germline V gene, CDR1 is SGDLS and CDR2 is YYNGEE. Trimming stripped 5 bases from V and 3 bases from J, with 6 bases between. The CDR3 is 12 residues long. The CDR3 DNA follows: TGTGCCAGCAGTCATAGCTACAATGAGCAGTTCTTC. Translation gives CASSHSYNEQFF.

The V and J genes are TRBV28 and TRBJ2-7; a weak D match, TRBD1 (6 bases). The V end was cut by 8 bases, the J end by 3 bases, with 17 bases between. In germline, CDR1 is MDHEN, CDR2 SYDVKM. This CDR3 spans 14 amino acids. The CDR3 DNA is TGTGCCAGCGCGTTGGGGAACAGGGTCTACGAGCAGTACTTC. Translated, it gives CASALGNRVYEQYF.

The rearrangement joins TRBV29-1 to TRBJ1-5, with 10 bases that match TRBD1. This CDR3 comprises 13 residues. V shed 6 bases, J shed 2 bases, and the junction held 1 base outside the gene matches. Germline V gives CDR1 SQVTM, CDR2 ANQGSEA. CDR3 DNA: TGCAGCGTGGGGACAGGGGGCAATCAGCCCCAGCATTTT. This encodes CSVGTGGNQPQHF.

The chain combines TRBV28 with TRBJ2-5; 9 bases are shared with TRBD1. The J segment lost 4 bases and the V segment lost 5 bases, leaving 5 bases of the junction unmatched. The CDR3 is 14 amino acids. The V gene's germline CDR1 is MDHEN and CDR2 SYDVKM. The CDR3 DNA sequence: TGTGCCAGCAGTGCACCGGGACAGGGAGAGACCCAGTACTTC. Protein product: CASSAPGQGETQYF.